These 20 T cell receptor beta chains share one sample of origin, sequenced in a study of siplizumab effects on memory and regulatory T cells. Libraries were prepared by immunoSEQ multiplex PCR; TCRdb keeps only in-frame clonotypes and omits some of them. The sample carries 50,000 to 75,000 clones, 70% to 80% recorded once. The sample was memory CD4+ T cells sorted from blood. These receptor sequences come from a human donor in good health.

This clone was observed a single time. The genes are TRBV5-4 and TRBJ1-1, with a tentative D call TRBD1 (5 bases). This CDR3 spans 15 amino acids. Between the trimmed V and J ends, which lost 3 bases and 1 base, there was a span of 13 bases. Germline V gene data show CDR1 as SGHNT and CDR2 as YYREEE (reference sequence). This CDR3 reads CASSSNGGKNTEAFF. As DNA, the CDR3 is TGTGCCAGCAGCTCTAATGGGGGGAAGAACACTGAAGCTTTCTTT.

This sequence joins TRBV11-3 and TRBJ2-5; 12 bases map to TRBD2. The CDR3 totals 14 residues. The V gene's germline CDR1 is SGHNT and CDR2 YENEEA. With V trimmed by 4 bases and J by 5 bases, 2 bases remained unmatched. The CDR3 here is CASSSTSGGETQYF. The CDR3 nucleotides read TGTGCCAGCAGCTCGACTAGCGGGGGTGAGACCCAGTACTTC. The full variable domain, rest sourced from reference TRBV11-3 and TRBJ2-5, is EAGVVQSPRYKIIEKKQPVAFWCNPISGHNTLYWYLQNLGQGPELLIRYENEEAVDDSQLPKDRFSAERLKGVDSTLKIQPAELGDSAVYLCASSSTSGGETQYFGPGTRLLVL.

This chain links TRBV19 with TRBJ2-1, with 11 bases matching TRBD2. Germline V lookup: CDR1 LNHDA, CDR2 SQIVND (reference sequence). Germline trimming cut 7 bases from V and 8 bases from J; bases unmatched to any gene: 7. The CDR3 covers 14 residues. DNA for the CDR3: TGTGCCAGTACCCCAGGACTAGCGGGCGATGAGCAGTTCTTC. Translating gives CASTPGLAGDEQFF.

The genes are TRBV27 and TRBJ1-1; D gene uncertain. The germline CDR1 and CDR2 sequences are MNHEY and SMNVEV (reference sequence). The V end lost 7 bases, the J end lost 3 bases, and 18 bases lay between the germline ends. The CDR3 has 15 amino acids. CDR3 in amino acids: CASNRNTPSDTEAFF. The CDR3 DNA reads TGTGCCAGCAATAGAAACACCCCTTCGGACACTGAAGCTTTCTTT.

CDR3 nucleotide sequence: TGTGCCAGCAGTCCCTCCCAAAGGGTTAAAACTGAAGCTTTCTTT. Translation: CASSPSQRVKTEAFF. This chain joins TRBV6-5 and TRBJ1-1, with D hard to call. Germline lookup yields CDR1 MNHEY and CDR2 SVGAGI. Trimming stripped 5 bases from V and 5 bases from J, with 18 bases between. The length of the CDR3 is 15 residues.

The CDR3 DNA reads as TGTGCCAGCAGACCTTCAGGGGGGCCAGGAGAGACCCAGTACTTC. Its protein product is CASRPSGGPGETQYF. The chain uses TRBV2 and TRBJ2-5; weak D call: TRBD1 (7 bases). Trimming cost V 6 bases and J 4 bases, with 18 bases left between them. The CDR3 contains 15 residues. Germline lookup yields CDR1 SNHLY and CDR2 FYNNEI.

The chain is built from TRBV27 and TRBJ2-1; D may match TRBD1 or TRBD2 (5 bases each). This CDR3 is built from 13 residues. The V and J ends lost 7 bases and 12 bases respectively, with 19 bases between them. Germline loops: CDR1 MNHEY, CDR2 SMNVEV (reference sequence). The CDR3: CASTQRRGAGQFF. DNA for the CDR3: TGTGCCAGCACCCAAAGGAGAGGGGCCGGGCAGTTCTTC.

The CDR3, as DNA: TGTGCCAGCAGCTTAAAAGGGGGACCCTACGAGCAGTACTTC. As protein: CASSLKGGPYEQYF. The chain couples TRBV7-3 to TRBJ2-7; D may be TRBD1 (6 bases). The CDR3 covers 14 residues. Trimming removed 1 base at V and 2 bases at J, with 9 bases between. Germline-derived CDR1 and CDR2 are SGHTA and FQGTGA.

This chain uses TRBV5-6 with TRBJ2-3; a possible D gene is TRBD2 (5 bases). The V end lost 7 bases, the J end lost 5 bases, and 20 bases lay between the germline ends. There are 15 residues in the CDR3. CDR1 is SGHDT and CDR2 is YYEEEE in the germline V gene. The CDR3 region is CASQIGPSSKDTQYF. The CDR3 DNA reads TGTGCCAGCCAGATAGGGCCTAGCAGTAAAGATACGCAGTATTTT.

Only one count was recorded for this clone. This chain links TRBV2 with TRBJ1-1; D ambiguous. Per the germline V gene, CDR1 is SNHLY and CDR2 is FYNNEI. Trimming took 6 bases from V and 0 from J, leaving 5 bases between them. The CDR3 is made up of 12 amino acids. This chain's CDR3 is CASSSMNTEAFF. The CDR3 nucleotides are TGTGCCAGCAGCTCCATGAACACTGAAGCTTTCTTT.

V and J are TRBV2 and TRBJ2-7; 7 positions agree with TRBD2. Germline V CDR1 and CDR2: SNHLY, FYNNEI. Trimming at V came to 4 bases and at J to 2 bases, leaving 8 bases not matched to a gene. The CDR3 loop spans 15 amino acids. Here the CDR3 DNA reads TGTGCCAGCAGTGCGGAAGCGGGGTCAACCTACGAGCAGTACTTC. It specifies CASSAEAGSTYEQYF.

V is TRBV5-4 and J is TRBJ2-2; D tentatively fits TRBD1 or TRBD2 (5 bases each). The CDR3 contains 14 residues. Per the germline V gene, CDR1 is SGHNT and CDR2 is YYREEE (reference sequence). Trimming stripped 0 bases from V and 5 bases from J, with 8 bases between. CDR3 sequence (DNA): TGTGCCAGCAGCTTGGGGGGCGGGACCGGGGAGCTGTTTTTT. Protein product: CASSLGGGTGELFF.

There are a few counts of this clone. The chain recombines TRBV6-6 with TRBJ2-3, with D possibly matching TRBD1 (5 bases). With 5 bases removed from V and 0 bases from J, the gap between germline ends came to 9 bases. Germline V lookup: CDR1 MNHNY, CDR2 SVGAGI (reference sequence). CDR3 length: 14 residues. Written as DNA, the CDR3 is TGTGCCAGCAGTGTTAGGGGAAGCACAGATACGCAGTATTTT. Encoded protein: CASSVRGSTDTQYF.

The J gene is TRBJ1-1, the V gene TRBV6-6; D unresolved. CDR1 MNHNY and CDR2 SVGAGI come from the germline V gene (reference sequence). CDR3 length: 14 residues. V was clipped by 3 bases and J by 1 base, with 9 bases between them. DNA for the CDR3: TGTGCCAGCAGTTATCTCCAGCCGAACACTGAAGCTTTCTTT. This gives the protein CASSYLQPNTEAFF.

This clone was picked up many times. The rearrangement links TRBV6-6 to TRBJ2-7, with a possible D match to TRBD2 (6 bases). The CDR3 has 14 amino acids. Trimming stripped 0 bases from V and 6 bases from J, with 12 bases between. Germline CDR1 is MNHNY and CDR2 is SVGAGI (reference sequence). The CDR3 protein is CASSYSKLASEQYF. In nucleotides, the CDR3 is TGTGCCAGCAGTTACTCGAAACTAGCCTCCGAGCAGTACTTC.

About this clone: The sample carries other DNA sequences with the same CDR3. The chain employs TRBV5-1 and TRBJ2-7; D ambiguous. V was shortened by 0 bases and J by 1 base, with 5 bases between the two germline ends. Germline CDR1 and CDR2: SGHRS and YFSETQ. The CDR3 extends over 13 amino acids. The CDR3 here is CASSLDGSYEQYF. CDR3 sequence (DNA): TGCGCCAGCAGCTTGGACGGTTCCTACGAGCAGTACTTC.

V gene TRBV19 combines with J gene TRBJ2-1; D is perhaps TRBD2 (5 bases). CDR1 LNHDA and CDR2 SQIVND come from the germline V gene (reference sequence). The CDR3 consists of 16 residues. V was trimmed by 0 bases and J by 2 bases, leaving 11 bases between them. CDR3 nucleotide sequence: TGTGCCAGTAGTATAGATCCCCTCGGGACCTACAATGAGCAGTTCTTC. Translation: CASSIDPLGTYNEQFF.

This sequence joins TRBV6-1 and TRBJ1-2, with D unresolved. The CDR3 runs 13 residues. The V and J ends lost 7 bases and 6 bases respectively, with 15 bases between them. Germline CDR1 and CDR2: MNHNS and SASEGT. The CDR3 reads CASKWEGIDGYTF. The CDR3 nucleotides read TGTGCCAGCAAATGGGAGGGAATAGATGGCTACACCTTC.

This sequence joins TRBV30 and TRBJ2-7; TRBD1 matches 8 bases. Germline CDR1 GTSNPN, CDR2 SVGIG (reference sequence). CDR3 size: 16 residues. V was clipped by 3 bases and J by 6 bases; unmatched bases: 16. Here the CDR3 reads CAWRSSPQGARGEQYF. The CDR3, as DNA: TGTGCCTGGAGATCCAGCCCCCAGGGGGCCCGGGGCGAGCAGTACTTC. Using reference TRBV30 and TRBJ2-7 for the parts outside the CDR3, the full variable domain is SQTIHQWPATLVQPVGSPLSLECTVEGTSNPNLYWYRQAAGRGLQLLFYSVGIGQISSEVPQNLSASRPQDRQFILSSKKLLLSDSGFYLCAWRSSPQGARGEQYFGPGTRLTVT.

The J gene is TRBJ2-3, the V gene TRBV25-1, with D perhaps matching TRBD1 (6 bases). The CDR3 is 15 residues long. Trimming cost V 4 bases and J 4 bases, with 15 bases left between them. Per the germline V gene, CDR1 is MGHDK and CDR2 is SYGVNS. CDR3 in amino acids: CASSGVRGIADTQYF. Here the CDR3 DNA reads TGTGCCAGCAGTGGAGTCAGGGGTATAGCAGATACGCAGTATTTT.